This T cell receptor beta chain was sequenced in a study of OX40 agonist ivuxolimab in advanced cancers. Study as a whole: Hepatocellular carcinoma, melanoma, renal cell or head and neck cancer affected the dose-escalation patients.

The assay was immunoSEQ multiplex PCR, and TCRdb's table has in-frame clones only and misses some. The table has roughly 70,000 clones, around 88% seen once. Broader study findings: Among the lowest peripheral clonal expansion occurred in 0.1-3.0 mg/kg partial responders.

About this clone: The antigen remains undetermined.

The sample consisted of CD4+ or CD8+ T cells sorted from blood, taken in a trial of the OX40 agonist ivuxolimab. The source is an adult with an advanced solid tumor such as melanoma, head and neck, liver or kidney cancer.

The CDR3 is CASGLVGSTEAFF. CDR3 DNA sequence: TGTGCTAGTGGTTTGGTAGGCAGCACTGAAGCTTTCTTT. The chain joins TRBV12-5 to TRBJ1-1, with unresolved D. Germline assignment: CDR1 LGHNT and CDR2 FRNRAP. V lost 0 bases, J lost 4 bases, and 6 bases lay in between. The CDR3 is 13 residues long.